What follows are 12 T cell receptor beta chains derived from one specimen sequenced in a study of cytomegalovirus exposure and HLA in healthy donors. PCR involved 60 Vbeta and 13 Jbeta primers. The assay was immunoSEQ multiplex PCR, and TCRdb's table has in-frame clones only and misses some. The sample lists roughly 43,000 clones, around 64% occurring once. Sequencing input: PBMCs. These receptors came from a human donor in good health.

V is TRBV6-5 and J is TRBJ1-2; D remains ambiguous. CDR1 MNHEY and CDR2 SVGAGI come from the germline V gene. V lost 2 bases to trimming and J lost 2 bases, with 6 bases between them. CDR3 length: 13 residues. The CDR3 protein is CASSYNRNYGYTF. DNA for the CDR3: TGTGCCAGCAGTTACAACAGAAACTATGGCTACACCTTC.

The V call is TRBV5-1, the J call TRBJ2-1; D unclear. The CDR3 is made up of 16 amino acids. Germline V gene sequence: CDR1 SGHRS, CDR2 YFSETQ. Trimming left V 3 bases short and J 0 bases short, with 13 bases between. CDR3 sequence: CASSWAAGSSYNEQFF. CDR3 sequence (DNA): TGCGCCAGCAGCTGGGCTGCAGGAAGCTCCTACAATGAGCAGTTCTTC.

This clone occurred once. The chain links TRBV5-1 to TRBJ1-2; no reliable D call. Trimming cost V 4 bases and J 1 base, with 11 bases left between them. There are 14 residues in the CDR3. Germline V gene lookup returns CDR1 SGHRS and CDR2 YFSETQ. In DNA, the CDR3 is TGCGCCAGCAGCCACGGAGGGAGTAACTATGGCTACACCTTC. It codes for CASSHGGSNYGYTF.

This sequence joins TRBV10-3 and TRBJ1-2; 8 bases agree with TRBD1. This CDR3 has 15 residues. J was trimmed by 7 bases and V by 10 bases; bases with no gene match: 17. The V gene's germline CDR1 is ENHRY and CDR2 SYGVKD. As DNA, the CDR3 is TGTGCCACCCTTCCCGGGACAGGAGAATACTGTGGCTACACCTTC. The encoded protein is CATLPGTGEYCGYTF.

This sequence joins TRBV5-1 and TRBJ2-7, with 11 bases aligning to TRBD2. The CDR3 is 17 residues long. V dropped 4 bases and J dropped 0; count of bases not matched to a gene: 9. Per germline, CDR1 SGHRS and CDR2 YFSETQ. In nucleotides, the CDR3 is TGCGCCAGCAGCGAGCTAGCGGGGGGACTCACCTCCTACGAGCAGTACTTC. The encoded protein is CASSELAGGLTSYEQYF.

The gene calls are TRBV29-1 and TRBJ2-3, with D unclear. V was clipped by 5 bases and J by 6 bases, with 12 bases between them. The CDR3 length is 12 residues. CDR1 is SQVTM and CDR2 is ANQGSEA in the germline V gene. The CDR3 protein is CSVRPWADTQYF. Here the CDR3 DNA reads TGCAGCGTTCGTCCCTGGGCGGATACGCAGTATTTT.

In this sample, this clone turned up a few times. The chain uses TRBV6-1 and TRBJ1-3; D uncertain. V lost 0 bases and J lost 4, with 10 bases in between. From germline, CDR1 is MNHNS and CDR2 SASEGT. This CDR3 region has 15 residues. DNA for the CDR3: TGTGCCAGCAGTGAAGCTCTAGCTACGGGAAACACCATATATTTT. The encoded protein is CASSEALATGNTIYF.

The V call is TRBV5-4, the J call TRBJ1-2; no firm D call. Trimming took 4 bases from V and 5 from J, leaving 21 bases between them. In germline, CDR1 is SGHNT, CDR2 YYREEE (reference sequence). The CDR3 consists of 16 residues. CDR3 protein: CASSVISPSLPYGYTF. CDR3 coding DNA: TGTGCCAGCAGCGTAATTTCCCCCAGTCTCCCATATGGCTACACCTTC. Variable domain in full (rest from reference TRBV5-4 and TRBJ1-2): ETGVTQSPTHLIKTRGQQVTLRCSSQSGHNTVSWYQQALGQGPQFIFQYYREEENGRGNFPPRFSGLQFPNYSSELNVNALELDDSALYLCASSVISPSLPYGYTFGSGTRLTVV.

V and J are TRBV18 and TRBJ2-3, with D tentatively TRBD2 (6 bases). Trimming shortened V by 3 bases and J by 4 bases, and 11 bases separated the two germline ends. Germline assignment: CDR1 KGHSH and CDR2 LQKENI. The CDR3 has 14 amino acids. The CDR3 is CASSPVREADTQYF. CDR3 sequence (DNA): TGTGCCAGCTCACCGGTTAGGGAGGCAGATACGCAGTATTTT.

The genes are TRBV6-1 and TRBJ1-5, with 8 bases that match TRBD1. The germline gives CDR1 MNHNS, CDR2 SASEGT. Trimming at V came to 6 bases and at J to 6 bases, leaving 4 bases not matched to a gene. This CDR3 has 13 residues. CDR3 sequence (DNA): TGTGCCAGCAGCCTAGACAGGGGTCAGCCCCAGCATTTT. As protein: CASSLDRGQPQHF.

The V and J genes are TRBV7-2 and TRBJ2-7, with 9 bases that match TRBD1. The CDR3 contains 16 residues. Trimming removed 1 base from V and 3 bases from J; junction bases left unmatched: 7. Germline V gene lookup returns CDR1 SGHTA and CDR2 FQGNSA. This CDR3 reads CASSLDGTGKNYEQYF. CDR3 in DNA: TGTGCCAGCAGCTTAGATGGGACAGGGAAAAACTACGAGCAGTACTTC.

DNA for the CDR3: TGTGCCAGCTCACCGACTAGCGGAACTAGCACAGATACGCAGTATTTT. Its translation: CASSPTSGTSTDTQYF. The J gene is TRBJ2-3, the V gene TRBV18; TRBD2 matches at 9 bases. The CDR3 has 16 amino acids. V lost 3 bases to trimming and J lost 0 bases; unmatched junction nucleotides: 4. CDR1 and CDR2 (germline): KGHSH, LQKENI.